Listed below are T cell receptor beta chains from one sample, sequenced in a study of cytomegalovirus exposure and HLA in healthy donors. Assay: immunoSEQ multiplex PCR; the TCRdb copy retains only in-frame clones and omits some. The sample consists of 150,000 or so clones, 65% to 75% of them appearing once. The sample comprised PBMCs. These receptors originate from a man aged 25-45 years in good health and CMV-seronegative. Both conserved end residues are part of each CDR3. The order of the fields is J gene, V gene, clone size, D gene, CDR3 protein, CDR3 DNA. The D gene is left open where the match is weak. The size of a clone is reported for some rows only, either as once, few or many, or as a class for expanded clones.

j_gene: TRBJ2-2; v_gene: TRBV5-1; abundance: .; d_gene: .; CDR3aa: CASSPSTNTGELFF; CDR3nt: TGCGCCAGCAGCCCATCTACGAACACCGGGGAGCTGTTTTTT
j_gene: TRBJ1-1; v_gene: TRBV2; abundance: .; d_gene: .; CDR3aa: CASSASVRNTEAFF; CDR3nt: TGTGCCAGCAGTGCGTCAGTACGGAACACTGAAGCTTTCTTT
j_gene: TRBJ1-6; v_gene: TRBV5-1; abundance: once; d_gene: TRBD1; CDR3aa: CASSLDRGGSPLHF; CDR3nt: TGCGCCAGCAGCTTGGACAGGGGGGGGTCACCCCTCCACTTT
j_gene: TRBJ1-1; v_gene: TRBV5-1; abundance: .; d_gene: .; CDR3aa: CASSLEQYTEAFF; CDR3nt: TGCGCCAGCAGCTTGGAACAGTACACTGAAGCTTTCTTT
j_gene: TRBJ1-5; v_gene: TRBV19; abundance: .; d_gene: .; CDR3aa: CASSPRQAAYQPQNF; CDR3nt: TGTGCCAGTAGTCCCCGACAGGCAGCTTATCAGCCCCAGAATTTT
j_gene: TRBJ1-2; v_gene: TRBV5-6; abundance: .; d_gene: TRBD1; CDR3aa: CASSQGTADGYPF; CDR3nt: TGTGCCAGCAGCCAAGGGACAGCAGACGGCTACCCCTTC
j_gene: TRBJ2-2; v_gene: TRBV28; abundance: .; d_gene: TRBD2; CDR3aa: CASSLSAGGTNTGELFF; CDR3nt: TGTGCCAGCAGTTTATCGGCGGGGGGAACGAACACCGGGGAGCTGTTTTTT
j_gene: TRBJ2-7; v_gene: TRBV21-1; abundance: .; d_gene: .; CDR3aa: CASSKSEQYF; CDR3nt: TGTGCCAGCAGCAAGTCTGAGCAGTACTTC
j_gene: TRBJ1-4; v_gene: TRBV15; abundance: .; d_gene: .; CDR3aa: CATSREIVGEKLFF; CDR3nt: TGTGCCACCAGCAGAGAGATTGTCGGTGAAAAACTGTTTTTT
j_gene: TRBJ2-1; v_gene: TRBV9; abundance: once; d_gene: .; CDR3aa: CASSVGDTLNEQFF; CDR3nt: TGTGCCAGCAGCGTAGGGGACACCCTGAATGAGCAGTTCTTC
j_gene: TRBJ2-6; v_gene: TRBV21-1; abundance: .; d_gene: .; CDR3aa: CASSKPQVGNVLTF; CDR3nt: TGTGCCAGCAGCAAACCCCAGGTGGGCAACGTCCTGACTTTC
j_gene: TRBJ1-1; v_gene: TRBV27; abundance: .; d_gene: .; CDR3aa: CASSVYRNTEAFF; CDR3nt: TGTGCCAGCAGTGTCTACAGGAACACTGAAGCTTTCTTT
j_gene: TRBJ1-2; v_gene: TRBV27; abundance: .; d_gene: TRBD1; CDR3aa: CASSPGQGVTSNYGYTF; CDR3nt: TGTGCCAGCAGTCCTGGACAGGGGGTAACGTCTAACTATGGCTACACCTTC
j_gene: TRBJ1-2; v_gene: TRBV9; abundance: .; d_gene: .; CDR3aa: CASSVGTDYSNYGYTF; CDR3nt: TGTGCCAGCAGCGTAGGTACCGACTACTCTAACTATGGCTACACCTTC
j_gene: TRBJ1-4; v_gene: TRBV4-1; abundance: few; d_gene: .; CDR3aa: CASSQEFGGSGKLFF; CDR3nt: TGCGCCAGCAGCCAAGAGTTTGGGGGGAGTGGGAAACTGTTTTTT
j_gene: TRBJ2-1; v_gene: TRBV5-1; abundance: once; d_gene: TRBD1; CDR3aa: CASSLGTGDYNEQFF; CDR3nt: TGCGCCAGCAGCTTGGGGACAGGGGACTACAATGAGCAGTTCTTC
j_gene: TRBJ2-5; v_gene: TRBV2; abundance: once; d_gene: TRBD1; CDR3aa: CASSVQGAQETQYF; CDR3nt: TGTGCCAGCAGTGTACAGGGGGCTCAAGAGACCCAGTACTTC
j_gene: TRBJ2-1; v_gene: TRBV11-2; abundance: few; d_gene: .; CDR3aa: CASSLGTDNEQFF; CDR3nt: TGTGCCAGCAGCTTAGGGACAGATAATGAGCAGTTCTTC
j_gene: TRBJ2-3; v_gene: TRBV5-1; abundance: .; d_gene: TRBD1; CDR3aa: CASSFRTGETTDTQYF; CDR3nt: TGCGCCAGCAGCTTCCGGACAGGGGAAACCACAGATACGCAGTATTTT
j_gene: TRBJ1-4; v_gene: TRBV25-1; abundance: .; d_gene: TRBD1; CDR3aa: CASGADRMGNEKLFF; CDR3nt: TGTGCCAGCGGGGCGGACAGGATGGGGAACGAAAAACTGTTTTTT